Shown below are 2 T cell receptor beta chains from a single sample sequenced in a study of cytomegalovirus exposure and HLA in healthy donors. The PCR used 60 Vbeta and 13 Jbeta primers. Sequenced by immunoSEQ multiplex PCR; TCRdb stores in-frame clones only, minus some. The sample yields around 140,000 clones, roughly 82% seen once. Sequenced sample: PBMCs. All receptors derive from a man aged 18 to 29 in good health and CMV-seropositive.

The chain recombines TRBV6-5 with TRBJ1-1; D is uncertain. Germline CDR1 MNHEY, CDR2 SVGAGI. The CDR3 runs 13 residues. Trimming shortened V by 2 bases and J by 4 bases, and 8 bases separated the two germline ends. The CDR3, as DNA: TGTGCCAGCAGTTACCGGGGAGGCACTGAAGCTTTCTTT. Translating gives CASSYRGGTEAFF.

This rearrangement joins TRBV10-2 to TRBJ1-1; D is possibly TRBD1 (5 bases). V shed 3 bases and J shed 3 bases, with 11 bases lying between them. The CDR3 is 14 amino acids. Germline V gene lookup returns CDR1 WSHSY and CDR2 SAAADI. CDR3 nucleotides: TGCGCCAGCAGTGATCAGGGCGGGGACACTGAAGCTTTCTTT. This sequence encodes CASSDQGGDTEAFF.